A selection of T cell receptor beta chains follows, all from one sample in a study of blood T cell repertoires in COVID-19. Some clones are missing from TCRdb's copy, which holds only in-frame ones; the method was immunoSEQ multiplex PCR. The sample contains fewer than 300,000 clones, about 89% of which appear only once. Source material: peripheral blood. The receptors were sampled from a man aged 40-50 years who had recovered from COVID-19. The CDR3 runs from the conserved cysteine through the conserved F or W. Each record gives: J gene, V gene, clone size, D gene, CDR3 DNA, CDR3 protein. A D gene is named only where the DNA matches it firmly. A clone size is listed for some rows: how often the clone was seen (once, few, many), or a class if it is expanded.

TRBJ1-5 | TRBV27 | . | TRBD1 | TGTGCCAGCAGTTTGACAGGGGCCTCTCGGATTGTCCAGCATTTT | CASSLTGASRIVQHF
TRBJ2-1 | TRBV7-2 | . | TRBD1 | TGTGCCAGCAGCTTAGAGGGGACAGGGACAGATGAGCAGTTCTTC | CASSLEGTGTDEQFF
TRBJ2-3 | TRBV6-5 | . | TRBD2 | TGTGCCAGCAGGGGACTAGGGGTAACAGATACGCAGTATTTT | CASRGLGVTDTQYF
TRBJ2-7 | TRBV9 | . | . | TGTGCCAGCAGTGAGGGGGGCGGGAGCTCCTACGAGCAGTACTTC | CASSEGGGSSYEQYF
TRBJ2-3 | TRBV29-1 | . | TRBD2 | TGCAGCGCCGACCTAGCGGGAGCCGCAGATACGCAGTATTTT | CSADLAGAADTQYF
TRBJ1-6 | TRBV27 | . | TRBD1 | TGTGCCAGCAGTCCGCCCGGACAGGGGAGATATTCACCCCTCCACTTT | CASSPPGQGRYSPLHF
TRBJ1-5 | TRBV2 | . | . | TGTGCCAGCAGTGGACAGGTTAGCAATCAGCCCCAGCATTTT | CASSGQVSNQPQHF
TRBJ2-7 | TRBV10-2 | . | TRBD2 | TGCGCCAGCAGGGACCAGACGGGACTAGCGGCCTACGAGCAGTACTTC | CASRDQTGLAAYEQYF
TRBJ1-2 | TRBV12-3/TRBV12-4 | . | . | TGTGCCAGCAGTTTTGTAATTTCAGGTGGCTACACCTTC | CASSFVISGGYTF
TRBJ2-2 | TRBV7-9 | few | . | TGTGCCAGCAGGCATACACAGGGTATCGCGAACACCGGGGAGCTGTTTTTT | CASRHTQGIANTGELFF
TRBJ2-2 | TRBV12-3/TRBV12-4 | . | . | TGTGCCAGCAGTTTACAGGTCGGGGAGCTGTTTTTT | CASSLQVGELFF
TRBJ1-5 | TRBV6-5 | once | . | TGTGCCAGCAGCCCCGAAGGGCTTCAGGGCCAGCCCCAGCATTTT | CASSPEGLQGQPQHF
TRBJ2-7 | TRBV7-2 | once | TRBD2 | TGTGCCAGCAGCTCCGACCGGGTAGCGGGGGGGCTATCCGAGCAGTACTTC | CASSSDRVAGGLSEQYF
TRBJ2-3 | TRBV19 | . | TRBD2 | TGTGCCAGTAGTATAGATTTAGCGGGGGGAACAGATACGCAGTATTTT | CASSIDLAGGTDTQYF
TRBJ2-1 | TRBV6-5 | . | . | TGTGCCAGCAGTTGGGACACCTACAATGAGCAGTTCTTC | CASSWDTYNEQFF
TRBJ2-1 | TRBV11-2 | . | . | TGTGCCAGCAGCCCGTACAATGAGCAGTTCTTC | CASSPYNEQFF
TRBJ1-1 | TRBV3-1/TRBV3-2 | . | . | TGTGCCAGCAGCCAAGGGCCCACTGAAGCTTTCTTT | CASSQGPTEAFF
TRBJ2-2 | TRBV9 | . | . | TGTGCCAGCAGCGTGACTTACGTCGGGGAGCTGTTTTTT | CASSVTYVGELFF
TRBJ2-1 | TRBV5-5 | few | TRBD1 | TGTGCCAGCAGCACGACAGGGGGCAATGAGCAGTTCTTC | CASSTTGGNEQFF
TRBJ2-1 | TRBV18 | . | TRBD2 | TGTGCCAGCTCACCACCCCTAGCGGGCTCCAATGAGCAGTTCTTC | CASSPPLAGSNEQFF
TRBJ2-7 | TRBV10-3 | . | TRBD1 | TGTGCCATCAGGCAGGGGGCTGACTACGAGCAGTACTTC | CAIRQGADYEQYF
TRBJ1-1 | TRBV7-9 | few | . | TGTGCCAGCGGTTTCTGGGGCCCCGAGGCTTTCTTT | CASGFWGPEAFF
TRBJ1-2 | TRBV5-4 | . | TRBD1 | TGTGCCAGCAGCTCTCTCCGGGACAGGGCTGGCTACACCTTC | CASSSLRDRAGYTF
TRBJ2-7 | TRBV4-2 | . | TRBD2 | TGTGCCAGCAGCCTGGCGGGAGAGGTCCACGAGCAGTACTTC | CASSLAGEVHEQYF
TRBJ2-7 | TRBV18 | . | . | TGTGCCAGCTCACTCGGCCCTCAGGGGCACGAGCAGTACTTC | CASSLGPQGHEQYF
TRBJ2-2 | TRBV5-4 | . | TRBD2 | TGTGCCAGCAGCCTCCTAATAGCGGGGAACACCGGGGAGCTGTTTTTT | CASSLLIAGNTGELFF
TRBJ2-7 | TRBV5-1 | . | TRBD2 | TGCGCCAGCAGCTTCCATGGTAGCGGGAGGGCTTCCCACGAGCAGTACTTC | CASSFHGSGRASHEQYF
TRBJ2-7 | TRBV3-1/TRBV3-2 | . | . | TGTGCCAGCAGCCAAGAGGGGGGTCCCTCCTACGAGCAGTACTTC | CASSQEGGPSYEQYF
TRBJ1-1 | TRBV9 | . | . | TGTGCCAGCAGCGTGGACAGGAACACTGAAGCTTTCTTT | CASSVDRNTEAFF
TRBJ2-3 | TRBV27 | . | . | TGTGCCAGCAGCCAAAGGGGTACACCAGATACGCAGTATTTT | CASSQRGTPDTQYF
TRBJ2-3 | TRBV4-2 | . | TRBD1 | TGTGCCAGCAGCTCGTACACAGGGGGCGGCACAGATACGCAGTATTTT | CASSSYTGGGTDTQYF
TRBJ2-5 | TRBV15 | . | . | TGTGCCACCAGCAGAGGACGGGACTCCCAAGGAGAGACCCAGTACTTC | CATSRGRDSQGETQYF
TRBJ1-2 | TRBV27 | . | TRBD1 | TGTGCCAGCAGTCCCGACAGGGGAGAGTATGGCTACACCTTC | CASSPDRGEYGYTF
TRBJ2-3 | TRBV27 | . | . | TGTGCCAGCAGTTTATCTTCGGGTTATTTTGAAGATACGCAGTATTTT | CASSLSSGYFEDTQYF
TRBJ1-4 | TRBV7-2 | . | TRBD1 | TGTGCCAGCAGCCCGGGACAGGGAGTGACTAATGAAAAACTGTTTTTT | CASSPGQGVTNEKLFF
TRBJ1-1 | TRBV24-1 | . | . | TGTGCCACCCACTACAGGGTCCTTAAAGACACTGAAGCTTTCTTT | CATHYRVLKDTEAFF
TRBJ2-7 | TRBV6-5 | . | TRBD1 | TGTGCCAGCAGGAGGGGACAGGGGGCACCTCGGCAGTACTTC | CASRRGQGAPRQYF
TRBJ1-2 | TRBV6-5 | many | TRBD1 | TGTGCCAGCAGGTTCACCGGGACAGGGGTGAGCGGCTACACCTTC | CASRFTGTGVSGYTF
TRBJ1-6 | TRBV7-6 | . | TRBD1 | TGTGCCAGCAGCTTAGAGCCGGGACAGAAGAGCTCCTATAATTCACCCCTCCACTTT | CASSLEPGQKSSYNSPLHF
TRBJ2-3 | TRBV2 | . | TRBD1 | TGTGCCAGCAGCCCGGACAGGGTAAGCACAGATACGCAGTATTTT | CASSPDRVSTDTQYF
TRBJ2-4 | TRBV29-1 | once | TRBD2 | TGCAGCGTCAGTCGGGGGCGGGAGGGTTCCCTAGCCAAAAACATTCAGTACTTC | CSVSRGREGSLAKNIQYF